These T cell receptor beta chains were read from a single sample in a study of radiotherapy plus CTLA-4 blockade in lung cancer. Some clones are missing from TCRdb's copy, which holds only in-frame ones; the method was immunoSEQ multiplex PCR. Here the sample spans some 80,000 clones, about 78% being singletons. The sequencing here drew on peripheral blood, taken from a patient treated with radiotherapy plus ipilimumab. The origin of the receptors is a human donor with non-small cell lung cancer whose response to radiotherapy plus ipilimumab could not be evaluated. Some clones in this sample may be carry-over from other donors' samples. Both conserved end residues are part of each CDR3. A D gene is named only where the DNA matches it firmly. The size of a clone is reported for some rows only, either as once, few or many, or as a class for expanded clones.

-	-	TRBV16	TRBJ1-4	TGTGCCAGCAGCCTCCGGACAGCGCTAAATGAAAAACTGTTTTTT	CASSLRTALNEKLFF
-	TRBD1	TRBV7-2	TRBJ2-5	TGTGCCAGCAGCCCGGGACAGGGGAGGGAGACCCAGTACTTC	CASSPGQGRETQYF
-	TRBD1	TRBV7-9	TRBJ1-5	TGTGCCAGCAGCCCCAGGACAGGGGAGATGGGCAATCAGCCCCAGCATTTT	CASSPRTGEMGNQPQHF
-	TRBD2	TRBV4-1	TRBJ2-7	TGCGCCAGCAGCCAAGCAAAGCGGGGGGGCGGGTACGAGCAGTACTTC	CASSQAKRGGGYEQYF
-	TRBD2	TRBV7-2	TRBJ2-5	TGTGCCAGCAGCTTAGTTGCTAGCGGGGTAGGGGAGACCCAGTACTTC	CASSLVASGVGETQYF
-	-	TRBV28	TRBJ1-2	TGTGCCAGCAGTTTAGAAACGTCGACGAGGTATGGCTACACCTTC	CASSLETSTRYGYTF
few	TRBD2	TRBV23-1	TRBJ2-1	TGCGCCAGACTAGCGGGGCGGCACCCCTACAATGAGCAGTTCTTC	CARLAGRHPYNEQFF
-	-	TRBV5-1	TRBJ1-4	TGCGCCAGCAGCTTGGCGGGGGGAGTTGAGGAAAAACTGTTTTTT	CASSLAGGVEEKLFF
few	-	TRBV10-3	TRBJ1-1	TGTGCCATCAACAACATGAACACTGAAGCTTTCTTT	CAINNMNTEAFF
few	TRBD1	TRBV27	TRBJ1-1	TGTGCCAGCAGTGTGACAGGGGGGTCTGAAGCTTTCTTT	CASSVTGGSEAFF
-	TRBD1	TRBV2	TRBJ2-7	TGTGCCAGCAGTTTTGGTCCAAGGGGGCGCGGAACCTACGAGCAGTACTTC	CASSFGPRGRGTYEQYF
-	-	TRBV2	TRBJ2-1	TGTGCCAGCACTGAATACGGTGAGCAGTTCTTC	CASTEYGEQFF
-	TRBD2	TRBV6-1	TRBJ2-3	TGTGCCAGCAGGATCACGGGGGGAAGCCAAGATACGCAGTATTTT	CASRITGGSQDTQYF
-	-	TRBV2	TRBJ2-7	TGTGCCAGCGGAGAGGGGGAGTACGAGCAGTACTTC	CASGEGEYEQYF
-	TRBD2	TRBV5-4	TRBJ2-3	TGTGCCAGCAGCGGGCGGGGGGCCGGCGCAGATACGCAGTATTTT	CASSGRGAGADTQYF
-	TRBD2	TRBV6-6	TRBJ2-3	TGTGCCAGCAGTTACTTCGGACTAGCGAGCGCAGATACGCAGTATTTT	CASSYFGLASADTQYF
-	TRBD2	TRBV5-6	TRBJ2-3	TGTGCCAGCAGCCGGCTAGCGGGGGGCGCAGATACGCAGTATTTT	CASSRLAGGADTQYF
-	-	TRBV7-9	TRBJ1-4	TGTGCCAGCAGCTTAGACGGGGGAACTAATGAAAAACTGTTTTTT	CASSLDGGTNEKLFF
few	TRBD1	TRBV18	TRBJ1-1	TGTGCCAGCTCACCGGACAGGGGGGAAGCTTTCTTT	CASSPDRGEAFF
-	-	TRBV6-5	TRBJ1-1	TGTGCCAGCAGTGAAGGCAGGGCTGGCACTGAAGCTTTCTTT	CASSEGRAGTEAFF
-	TRBD1	TRBV2	TRBJ1-5	TGTGCCAGCAACCGACAGGGAAATAGCAATCAGCCCCAGCATTTT	CASNRQGNSNQPQHF
-	-	TRBV28	TRBJ1-6	TGTGCCAGCATCTCGGGGAGGGTCCTGTGGCATAATTCACCCCTCCACTTT	CASISGRVLWHNSPLHF
-	TRBD1	TRBV5-8	TRBJ2-7	TGTGCCAGCAGCTTGGGTGAGGGGACAGGGACCTACGAGCAGTACTTC	CASSLGEGTGTYEQYF